This entry lists 22 T cell receptor beta chains sequenced from one sample in a study of T-cell reconstitution after alpha-beta-depleted transplantation in children. Preparation of the TCRbeta library used unique molecular identifiers. Via MiXCR, TCRdb re-called the PCR reads, giving one row per CDR3 protein. The profile shows about 200,000 distinct CDR3 sequences, about 6% of them singletons. Here the sequenced sample was PBMCs, taken before TCRalphabeta/CD19-depleted stem cell transplant. Receptor source: a girl in the first two years of life with combined immunodeficiency, due to receive a stem cell transplant.

This clonotype was found a few times. This rearrangement joins TRBV29-1 to TRBJ1-2; D perhaps matches TRBD1 (5 bases). CDR1 SQVTM and CDR2 ANQGSEA come from the germline V gene. There are 13 residues in the CDR3. Trimming removed 4 bases from V and 7 bases from J, with 16 bases in between. The CDR3 region is CSVGSKWGTGYTF. The CDR3 DNA is TGCAGCGTTGGCTCCAAGTGGGGCACTGGCTACACCTTC. Filled out from reference TRBV29-1 and TRBJ1-2, the complete variable domain reads SAVISQKPSRDICQRGTSLTIQCQVDSQVTMMFWYRQQPGQSLTLIATANQGSEATYESGFVIDKFPISRPNLTFSTLTVSNMSPEDSSIYLCSVGSKWGTGYTFGSGTRLTVV.

This clonotype was recorded many times. V is TRBV2 and J is TRBJ2-1, with 9 bases fitting TRBD1. The germline gives CDR1 SNHLY, CDR2 FYNNEI. The CDR3 covers 13 residues. V shed 8 bases and J 6 bases; nucleotides not matched to a gene: 5. The CDR3 loop reads CASPGQGGNEQFF. The CDR3 nucleotides read TGTGCCAGCCCGGGACAGGGTGGCAATGAGCAGTTCTTC.

This clonotype was counted many times. The gene calls are TRBV7-2 and TRBJ2-1; D might be TRBD1 or TRBD2, each matching 5 bases. CDR1 and CDR2 from the germline V gene are SGHTA and FQGNSA. The CDR3 runs to 13 residues. V was trimmed by 3 bases and J by 8 bases, leaving 11 bases between them. DNA of the CDR3: TGTGCCAGCAGCTTTAAGAGGGGATATGAGCAGTTCTTC. It encodes CASSFKRGYEQFF. The entire variable domain, with the rest obtained from reference TRBV7-2 and TRBJ2-1, is as follows: GAGVSQSPSNKVTEKGKDVELRCDPISGHTALYWYRQSLGQGLEFLIYFQGNSAPDKSGLPSDRFSAERTGGSVSTLTIQRTQQEDSAVYLCASSFKRGYEQFFGPGTRLTVL.

At least ten counts were recorded for this clonotype. The chain employs TRBV13 and TRBJ2-1, with a possible D match to TRBD1 (5 bases). The germline V and J ends were trimmed by 0 bases and 10 bases, with 10 bases remaining between them. The CDR3 runs to 13 residues. The germline gives CDR1 PRHDT, CDR2 FYEKMQ (reference sequence). This CDR3 is CASSLGQVREQFF. DNA of the CDR3: TGTGCCAGCAGCTTAGGACAGGTCCGCGAGCAGTTCTTC.

This clonotype was recorded at least ten times. The chain couples TRBV5-5 to TRBJ2-1; D may be TRBD1 (6 bases). CDR1 SGHKS and CDR2 YYEKEE come from the germline V gene (reference sequence). With 3 bases removed from V and 14 bases from J, the gap between germline ends came to 18 bases. CDR3 length: 13 amino acids. CDR3 sequence (DNA): TGTGCCAGCAGCTCACCTAACAGGGCCGATGAGTTCTTC. It encodes CASSSPNRADEFF.

This clonotype was observed at least ten times. The rearrangement links TRBV4-1 to TRBJ2-1; TRBD2 matches at 16 bases. The germline V gene has CDR1 MGHRA and CDR2 YSYEKL. The CDR3 spans 20 residues. The junction had 6 bases not matched to a gene; V was cut back by 1 base and J by 0 bases. The CDR3 DNA follows: TGCGCCAGCAGCCAAGCGGGACTAGCGGGGGGGACGAGCTCCTACAATGAGCAGTTCTTC. Amino acids: CASSQAGLAGGTSSYNEQFF.

This clonotype has at least ten counts. The rearrangement links TRBV29-1 to TRBJ2-7, with a possible D match to TRBD1 (6 bases). Trimming shortened V by 4 bases and J by 6 bases, and 16 bases separated the two germline ends. Germline CDR1 SQVTM, CDR2 ANQGSEA. This CDR3 has 13 amino acids. The CDR3 sequence: CSVVEQGRGEQYF. CDR3 nucleotides: TGCAGCGTTGTAGAACAGGGACGGGGCGAGCAGTACTTC.

This clonotype was counted a few times. The chain combines TRBV29-1 with TRBJ1-5; unclear D gene. V was trimmed by 4 bases and J by 7 bases, leaving 11 bases between them. CDR3 length: 12 residues. Germline lookup yields CDR1 SQVTM and CDR2 ANQGSEA. CDR3 loop: CSVGGGGQPQHF. CDR3 DNA: TGCAGCGTTGGGGGAGGAGGGCAGCCCCAGCATTTT.

This clonotype was seen repeatedly, ten times or more. The chain is built from TRBV5-5 and TRBJ2-7; D ambiguous. This CDR3 is 13 amino acids long. V was pared by 0 bases and J by 5 bases, with 9 bases between. The germline V gene has CDR1 SGHKS and CDR2 YYEKEE (reference sequence). CDR3 sequence: CASSLGINDEQYF. In DNA form, the CDR3 reads TGTGCCAGCAGCTTGGGAATCAACGACGAGCAGTACTTC.

This clonotype was seen at least ten times. J is TRBJ2-7 and V is TRBV7-2; D is undetermined. V lost 1 base, J lost 6 bases, and 13 bases lay in between. Germline CDR1 is SGHTA and CDR2 is FQGNSA. This CDR3 spans 14 amino acids. CDR3: CASSLDFRRPEQYF. CDR3 sequence (DNA): TGTGCCAGCAGCTTAGATTTTCGGCGCCCCGAGCAGTACTTC.

In this sample, this clonotype turned up many times. CDR3 sequence reads: CASSYFISSANTEAFF. The CDR3 coding sequence is TGTGCCAGCAGTTACTTCATTAGCTCTGCGAACACTGAAGCTTTCTTT. This rearrangement joins TRBV6-5 to TRBJ1-1; D unclear. Germline CDR1 and CDR2: MNHEY and SVGAGI. The CDR3 consists of 16 residues. Trimming removed 1 base at V and 1 base at J, with 13 bases between.

This clonotype was observed many times. The V call is TRBV10-3, the J call TRBJ2-2, with TRBD2 as a possible D gene (6 bases). The CDR3 runs to 16 residues. Germline V gene lookup returns CDR1 ENHRY and CDR2 SYGVKD. V was cut by 4 bases and J by 2 bases, with 14 bases left in between. CDR3 DNA: TGTGCCATCAGTGCTGCGAGCGGGTTAAACACCGGGGAGCTGTTTTTT. Protein: CAISAASGLNTGELFF.

This clonotype occurred many times. This CDR3 is CSVDWGTDTQYF. DNA for the CDR3: TGCAGCGTTGATTGGGGAACAGATACGCAGTATTTT. V is TRBV29-1 and J is TRBJ2-3; D not certain. The CDR3 runs to 12 residues. Between the trimmed V and J ends, which lost 3 bases and 3 bases, there was a span of 7 bases. CDR1 and CDR2 from the germline V gene are SQVTM and ANQGSEA.

The chain employs TRBV7-9 and TRBJ2-1, with TRBD2 matching 8 bases. J lost 7 bases, V lost 5 bases, and 4 bases had no gene match. This CDR3 has 13 amino acids. Germline lookup yields CDR1 SEHNR and CDR2 FQNEAQ (reference sequence). The CDR3, as DNA: TGTGCCAGCAGCCGATCTAGCGGGAATGAGCAGTTCTTC. Its protein is CASSRSSGNEQFF.

There are a few counts of this clonotype. This chain connects TRBV12-3 or TRBV12-4 to TRBJ2-1; D remains unclear. CDR3 length: 11 residues. V lost 6 bases and J lost 8, with 8 bases in between. CDR3 DNA: TGTGCCAGCAGCTCCCCCCATGAGCAGTTCTTC. Translating it yields CASSSPHEQFF.

This clonotype was counted at least ten times. The V call is TRBV5-1, the J call TRBJ1-2; 9 nucleotides line up with TRBD1. The CDR3 extends over 14 amino acids. V was pared by 3 bases and J by 2 bases, with 2 bases of the junction left unmatched. CDR1 SGHRS and CDR2 YFSETQ come from the germline V gene. The CDR3 region is CASSSGTGNYGYTF. The CDR3 DNA sequence: TGCGCCAGCAGCTCCGGGACAGGGAACTATGGCTACACCTTC.

CDR3 loop: CASSELAGGPEQYF. The CDR3 nucleotides read TGTGCCAGCAGCGAGCTAGCGGGAGGGCCCGAGCAGTACTTC. The rearrangement joins TRBV7-8 to TRBJ2-7; 12 nucleotides align to TRBD2. The ends lost 5 bases at V and 6 bases at J; junction bases unmatched: 5. CDR1 SGHVS and CDR2 FQNEAQ come from the germline V gene. The CDR3 covers 14 residues.

There are many counts of this clonotype. The chain combines TRBV7-8 with TRBJ2-7; D perhaps matches TRBD2 (5 bases). The CDR3 loop spans 13 amino acids. Deletions cut 3 bases from V and 3 bases from J, with 9 bases between. Germline-derived CDR1 and CDR2 are SGHVS and FQNEAQ. In DNA form, the CDR3 reads TGTGCCAGCAGCTTGGACGGACTCTACGAGCAGTACTTC. Amino acid sequence: CASSLDGLYEQYF.

At least ten counts were recorded for this clonotype. The genes are TRBV5-1 and TRBJ2-2, with 11 nucleotides matching TRBD2. This CDR3 comprises 18 residues. The V and J ends lost 4 bases and 1 base, in that order; junction bases with no gene match: 9. Germline CDR1 is SGHRS and CDR2 is YFSETQ. The CDR3 DNA sequence: TGCGCCAGCAGCCGGAAACCACTAGCGGGGGAGAACACCGGGGAGCTGTTTTTT. This encodes CASSRKPLAGENTGELFF.

This clonotype has only a few counts. This sequence joins TRBV9 and TRBJ2-6; TRBD1 matches at 8 bases. The CDR3 contains 18 residues. After removal of 4 bases from V and 4 bases from J, the junction contained 13 bases not matched to a gene. The germline CDR1 and CDR2 sequences are SGDLS and YYNGEE. The chain's CDR3 is CASSPRAGGAGGANVLTF. The CDR3, as DNA: TGTGCCAGCAGCCCCAGGGCAGGGGGCGCGGGGGGGGCCAACGTCCTGACTTTC.

For this clonotype: A much larger clonotype is one base distant, so this may be a read error. V is TRBV25-1 and J is TRBJ2-5; 8 nucleotides agree with TRBD2. CDR1 and CDR2 (germline): MGHDK, SYGVNS. The CDR3 has 18 residues. The chain's CDR3 is CASSEFNSGETHQEPQYF. CDR3 sequence (DNA): TGTGCCAGCAGTGAATTTAATAGCGGGGAGACTCACCAAGAGCCCCAGTACTTC. The full variable domain, its missing parts supplied by reference TRBV25-1 and TRBJ2-5, is EADIYQTPRYLVIGTGKKITLECSQTMGHDKMYWYQQDPGMELHLIHYSYGVNSTEKGDLSSESTVSRIRTEHFPLTLESARPSHTSQYLCASSEFNSGETHQEPQYFGPGTRLLVL.

This clonotype was observed many times. The chain is built from TRBV7-2 and TRBJ2-3; TRBD1 might be the D (5 bases). CDR3 length: 15 residues. Trimming removed 5 bases at V and 6 bases at J, with 18 bases between. The germline V gene has CDR1 SGHTA and CDR2 FQGNSA. Written as DNA, the CDR3 is TGTGCCAGCAGCGCGGTGGGGCCCCCTTGGGATACGCAGTATTTT. The encoded protein is CASSAVGPPWDTQYF.